This T cell receptor (beta chain) emerged from a study of T cell responses to AZD1222 COVID-19 vaccine. V was pared by 6 bases and J by 4 bases, with 5 bases of the junction left unmatched. This CDR3 contains 13 residues. Germline lookup yields CDR1 MNHEY and CDR2 SMNVEV (reference sequence). Sequencing used immunoSEQ multiplex PCR; TCRdb keeps in-frame clones, though not all of them. The repertoire holds about 260,000 clones, with 85% to 95% as singletons. The clonotype comes from an adult in good health. V is TRBV27 and J is TRBJ1-2, with 7 bases fitting TRBD1. Sequenced material: peripheral blood, taken on day 0 of AZD1222 vaccination. CDR3 sequence: CASSRQGGYGYTF. In DNA form, the CDR3 reads TGTGCCAGCAGCAGACAGGGAGGCTATGGCTACACCTTC.